This record concerns one T cell receptor beta chain sequence. Some clones are missing from TCRdb's copy, which holds only in-frame ones; the method was immunoSEQ multiplex PCR. Seen here are under 80,000 clones, approximately 94% observed once, and the top ten hold 2.5% to 3%. This sample is part of a study of control samples from healthy donors and cancer patients. Between the trimmed V and J ends, which lost 4 bases and 7 bases, there was a span of 16 bases. Germline CDR1 is PRHDT and CDR2 is FYEKMQ (reference sequence). The CDR3 runs 14 residues. The chain couples TRBV13 to TRBJ1-1; tentative D call: TRBD1 (6 bases). The sample was blood. The sequence derives from a woman in her 30s in good health. CDR3 sequence (DNA): TGTGCCAGCAGCTCAGGGGAGGGGGACGGTGAAGCTTTCTTT. Protein sequence: CASSSGEGDGEAFF.